This T cell receptor beta chain was sequenced during a study of OX40 agonist ivuxolimab in advanced cancers. Looking at the study overall: Anti-PD-1, anti-PD-L1 or anti-CTLA-4 therapy given earlier was allowed, and roughly 40% had some.

V gave up 2 bases and J gave up 7 bases; unmatched junction bases: 12. Germline V gene sequence: CDR1 KGHSH, CDR2 LQKENI. The CDR3 runs to 17 residues. Study-level findings and limits: There were, on average, more expanded clones in CD8+ T cells than in CD4+.

TCRdb's table, derived via immunoSEQ multiplex PCR, lists solely in-frame clones and lacks some. The table records tens of thousands of clones, roughly 80% of them present only once. As for this clone: Its antigen is currently unknown.

This sequence joins TRBV18 and TRBJ1-5, with 9 bases aligning to TRBD1. The receptor was derived from an adult with an advanced solid tumor such as melanoma, head and neck, liver or kidney cancer. The sequencing used CD4+ or CD8+ T cells sorted from blood, collected in a trial of the OX40 agonist ivuxolimab. Here the CDR3 reads CASSPYYGTGSDQPQHF. DNA for the CDR3: TGTGCCAGCTCACCATACTATGGGACAGGGAGTGACCAGCCCCAGCATTTT.